The source of this T cell receptor beta chain is a study of cytomegalovirus exposure and HLA in healthy donors. Points from the study as a whole: It was reported that the classifier diagnosed cytomegalovirus status with high specificity and sensitivity in both the original and validation cohorts. Further analysis was carried out later, and it showed several of the most significant clusters appearing linked to common viral pathogens. 164 TCR beta chains were listed as cytomegalovirus-associated. Later work found most CMV-associated TCR beta chains apparently HLA-restricted.

Use of 60 Vbeta and 13 Jbeta primers characterized the PCR. Clones were sequenced by immunoSEQ multiplex PCR, and TCRdb holds only the in-frame ones, with some missing. The sample contains over 200,000 clones, approximately 82% of which appear only once. The germline gives CDR1 SGHRS, CDR2 YFSETQ. Trimming took 5 bases from V and 11 from J, leaving 16 bases between them. The CDR3 consists of 12 residues. Points on this clone: Its specificity is unknown.

The rearrangement links TRBV5-1 to TRBJ1-1; possibly TRBD1 for D (5 bases). This TCR was recovered from a woman aged 40-49 years in good health and CMV-seronegative. The sample taken for sequencing was PBMCs. CDR3 sequence: CASRGDSLWAFF. CDR3 nucleotides: TGCGCCAGCAGGGGGGACTCCCTGTGGGCTTTCTTT.